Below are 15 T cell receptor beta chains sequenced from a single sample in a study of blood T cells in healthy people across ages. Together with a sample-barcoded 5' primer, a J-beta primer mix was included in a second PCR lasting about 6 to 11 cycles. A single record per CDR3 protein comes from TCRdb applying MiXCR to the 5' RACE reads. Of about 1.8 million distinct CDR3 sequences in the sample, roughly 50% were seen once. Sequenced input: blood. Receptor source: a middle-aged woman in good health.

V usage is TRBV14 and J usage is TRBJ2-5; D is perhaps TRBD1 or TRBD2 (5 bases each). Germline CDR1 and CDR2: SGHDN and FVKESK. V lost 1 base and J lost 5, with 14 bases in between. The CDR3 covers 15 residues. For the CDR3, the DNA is TGTGCCAGCAGCCAAGCTGAGGGGCGCGGGGAGACCCAGTACTTC. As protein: CASSQAEGRGETQYF.

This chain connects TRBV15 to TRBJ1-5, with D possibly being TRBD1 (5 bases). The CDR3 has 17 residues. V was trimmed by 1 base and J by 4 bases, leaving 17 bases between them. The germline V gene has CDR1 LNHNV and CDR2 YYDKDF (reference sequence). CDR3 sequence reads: CATSRGPGSSPNQPQHF. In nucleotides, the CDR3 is TGTGCCACCAGCAGAGGTCCAGGGTCCTCCCCTAATCAGCCCCAGCATTTT.

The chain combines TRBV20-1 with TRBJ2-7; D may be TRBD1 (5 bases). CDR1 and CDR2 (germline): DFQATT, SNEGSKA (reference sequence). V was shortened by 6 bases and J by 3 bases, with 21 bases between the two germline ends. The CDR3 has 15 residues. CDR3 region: CSALTPGRANYEQYF. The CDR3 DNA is TGCAGTGCCTTAACACCTGGCAGGGCGAACTACGAGCAGTACTTC.

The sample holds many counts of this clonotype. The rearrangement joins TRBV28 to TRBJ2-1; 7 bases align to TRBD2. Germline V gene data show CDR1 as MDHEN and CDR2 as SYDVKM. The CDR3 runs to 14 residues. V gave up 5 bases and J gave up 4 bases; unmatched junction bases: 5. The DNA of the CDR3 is TGTGCCAGCAGTCTCACGGGGGGATACAATGAGCAGTTCTTC. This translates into CASSLTGGYNEQFF. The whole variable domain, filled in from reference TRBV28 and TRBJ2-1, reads DVKVTQSSRYLVKRTGEKVFLECVQDMDHENMFWYRQDPGLGLRLIYFSYDVKMKEKGDIPEGYSVSREKKERFSLILESASTNQTSMYLCASSLTGGYNEQFFGPGTRLTVL.

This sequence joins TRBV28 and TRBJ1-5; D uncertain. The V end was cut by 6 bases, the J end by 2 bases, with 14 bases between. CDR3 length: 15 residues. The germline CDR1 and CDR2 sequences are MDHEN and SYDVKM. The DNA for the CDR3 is TGTGCCAGCAGGTCGATACAGAGGGGCAATCAGCCCCAGCATTTT. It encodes CASRSIQRGNQPQHF.

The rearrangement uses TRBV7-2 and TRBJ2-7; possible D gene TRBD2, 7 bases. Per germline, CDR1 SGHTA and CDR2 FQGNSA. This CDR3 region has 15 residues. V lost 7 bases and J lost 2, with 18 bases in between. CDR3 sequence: CASTRGGGEAYEQYF. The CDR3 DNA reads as TGTGCCAGCACAAGAGGGGGAGGGGAAGCCTACGAGCAGTACTTC.

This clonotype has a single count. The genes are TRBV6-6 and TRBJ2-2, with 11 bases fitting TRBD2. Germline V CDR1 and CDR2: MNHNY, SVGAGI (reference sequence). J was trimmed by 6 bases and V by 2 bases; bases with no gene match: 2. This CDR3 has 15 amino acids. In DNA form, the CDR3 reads TGTGCCAGCAGTTACCCTAGCGGGGGGTCCGGGGAGCTGTTTTTT. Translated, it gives CASSYPSGGSGELFF.

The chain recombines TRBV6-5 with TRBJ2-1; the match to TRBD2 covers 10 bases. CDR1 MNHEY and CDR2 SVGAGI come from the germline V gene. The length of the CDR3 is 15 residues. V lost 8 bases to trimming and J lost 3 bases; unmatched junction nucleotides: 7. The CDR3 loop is CASLRSGGDYNEQFF. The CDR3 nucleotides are TGTGCCAGCCTTAGAAGCGGGGGGGACTACAATGAGCAGTTCTTC.

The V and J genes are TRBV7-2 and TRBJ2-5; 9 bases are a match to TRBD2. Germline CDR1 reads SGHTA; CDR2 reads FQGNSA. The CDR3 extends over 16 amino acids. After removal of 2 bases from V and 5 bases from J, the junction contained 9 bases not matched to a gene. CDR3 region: CASSLWRGGIGETQYF. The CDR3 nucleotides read TGTGCCAGCAGCTTATGGCGGGGGGGGATAGGGGAGACCCAGTACTTC.

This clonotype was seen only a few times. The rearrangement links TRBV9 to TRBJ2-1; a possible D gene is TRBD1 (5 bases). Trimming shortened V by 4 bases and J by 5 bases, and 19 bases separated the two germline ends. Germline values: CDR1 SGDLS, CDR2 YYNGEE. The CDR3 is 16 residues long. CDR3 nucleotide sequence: TGTGCCAGCAGCCACTACCTACAGGTCCCCAACAATGAGCAGTTCTTC. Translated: CASSHYLQVPNNEQFF.

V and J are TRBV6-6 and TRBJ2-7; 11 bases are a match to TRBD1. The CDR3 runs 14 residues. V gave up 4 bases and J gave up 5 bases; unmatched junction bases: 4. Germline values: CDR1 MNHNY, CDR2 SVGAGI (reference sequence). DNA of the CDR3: TGTGCCAGCAGTTCTTTGGGACAGGGGGACGAGCAGTACTTC. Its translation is CASSSLGQGDEQYF.

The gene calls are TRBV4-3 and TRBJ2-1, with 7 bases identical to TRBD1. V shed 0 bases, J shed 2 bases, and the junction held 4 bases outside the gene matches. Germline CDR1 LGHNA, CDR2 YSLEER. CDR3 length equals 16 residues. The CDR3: CASSQDTGAAYNEQFF. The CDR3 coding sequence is TGCGCCAGCAGCCAAGACACAGGGGCTGCCTACAATGAGCAGTTCTTC.

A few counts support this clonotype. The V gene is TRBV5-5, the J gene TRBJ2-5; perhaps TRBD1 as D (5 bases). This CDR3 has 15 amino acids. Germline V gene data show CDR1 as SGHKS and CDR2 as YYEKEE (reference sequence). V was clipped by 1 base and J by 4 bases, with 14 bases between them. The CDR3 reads CASSLFRAIVETQYF. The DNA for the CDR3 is TGTGCCAGCAGCTTGTTCAGGGCCATAGTAGAGACCCAGTACTTC. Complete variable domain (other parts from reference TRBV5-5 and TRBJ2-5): DAGVTQSPTHLIKTRGQQVTLRCSPISGHKSVSWYQQVLGQGPQFIFQYYEKEERGRGNFPDRFSARQFPNYSSELNVNALLLGDSALYLCASSLFRAIVETQYFGPGTRLLVL.

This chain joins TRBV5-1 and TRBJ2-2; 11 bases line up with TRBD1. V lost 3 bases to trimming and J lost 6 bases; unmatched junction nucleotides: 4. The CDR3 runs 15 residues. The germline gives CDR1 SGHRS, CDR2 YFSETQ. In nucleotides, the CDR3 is TGCGCCAGCAGCTGGACAGGGGGCGCAGCCGGGGAGCTGTTTTTT. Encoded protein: CASSWTGGAAGELFF.

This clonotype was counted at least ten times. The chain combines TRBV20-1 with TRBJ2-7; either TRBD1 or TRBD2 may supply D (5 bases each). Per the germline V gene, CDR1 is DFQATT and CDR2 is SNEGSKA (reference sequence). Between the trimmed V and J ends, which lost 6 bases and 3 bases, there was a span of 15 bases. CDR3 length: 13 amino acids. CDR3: CSARGREDYEQYF. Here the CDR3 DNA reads TGCAGTGCCCGGGGCAGGGAAGACTACGAGCAGTACTTC.